This passage covers 26 T cell receptor beta chains from one sample sequenced in a study of control samples from healthy donors and cancer patients. Data came from immunoSEQ multiplex PCR; TCRdb stores just in-frame clones and leaves some out. The table shows about 54,000 clones, with 95% to 97% occurring only once. The source material was blood. These receptors were collected from a woman under 40 in good health.

V is TRBV6-4 and J is TRBJ2-7, with a weak D call TRBD1 (5 bases). The CDR3 spans 15 residues. Germline CDR1 reads MRHNA; CDR2 reads SNTAGT. V lost 6 bases and J 3 bases, leaving 18 bases between the germline ends. The CDR3 here is CASSGEWTNDYEQYF. CDR3 bases: TGTGCCAGCAGCGGCGAATGGACAAATGACTACGAGCAGTACTTC.

CDR3 nucleotides: TGCGCCAGCAGCTTGGGGGACAGGGGAGGGGAAAACATTCAGTACTTC. Its protein product is CASSLGDRGGENIQYF. The rearrangement joins TRBV5-1 to TRBJ2-4, with TRBD1 matching 10 bases. In germline, CDR1 is SGHRS, CDR2 YFSETQ. The CDR3 runs 16 residues. The V segment lost 0 bases and the J segment 5 bases; nucleotides outside the gene matches: 5.

This chain connects TRBV6-1 to TRBJ2-3, with a weak D call TRBD2 (6 bases). CDR1 is MNHNS, CDR2 SASEGT, per germline. CDR3 length: 15 residues. Trimming left V 3 bases short and J 4 bases short, with 14 bases between. CDR3 nucleotides: TGTGCCAGCAGTGATGAGGGGAGGAGGGCAGATACGCAGTATTTT. This encodes CASSDEGRRADTQYF.

The genes are TRBV20-1 and TRBJ1-2; D gene unclear. The V end lost 1 base, the J end lost 5 bases, and 5 bases lay between the germline ends. The CDR3 has 11 amino acids. Germline CDR1 DFQATT, CDR2 SNEGSKA (reference sequence). The CDR3 region has the DNA TGCAGTGCTAGAGGAACTTATGGCTACACCTTC. It encodes CSARGTYGYTF.

Remarks on this clone: One end of the junction fails to match germline, which may point to a read error. The chain couples TRBV4-1 to TRBJ1-5, with 10 positions matching TRBD1. There are 15 residues in the CDR3. The germline CDR1 and CDR2 sequences are MGHRA and YSYEKL. Here the CDR3 reads CASSHLTGGNQPQHF. As DNA, the CDR3 is TGCGCCAGCAGCCACCTGACAGGGGGCAACCAGCCCCAGCATTTT.

The CDR3 spells CSVETGQGQETQYF. As DNA, the CDR3 is TGCAGCGTTGAAACCGGACAGGGGCAAGAGACCCAGTACTTC. The rearrangement uses TRBV29-1 and TRBJ2-5; TRBD1 aligns across 9 bases. J lost 2 bases, V lost 2 bases, and 3 bases had no gene match. CDR1 SQVTM and CDR2 ANQGSEA come from the germline V gene. This CDR3 has 14 residues. Looking up the rest from reference TRBV29-1 and TRBJ2-5 gives the full variable domain: SAVISQKPSRDICQRGTSLTIQCQVDSQVTMMFWYRQQPGQSLTLIATANQGSEATYESGFVIDKFPISRPNLTFSTLTVSNMSPEDSSIYLCSVETGQGQETQYFGPGTRLLVL.

The chain uses TRBV15 and TRBJ1-4; D gene ambiguous. The CDR3 has 12 amino acids. Deletions cut 0 bases from V and 8 bases from J, with 4 bases between. CDR1 is LNHNV and CDR2 is YYDKDF in the germline V gene (reference sequence). CDR3 sequence (DNA): TGTGCCACCAGCAGAGATATGGAAAAACTGTTTTTT. The encoded protein is CATSRDMEKLFF. Full variable domain (missing parts from reference TRBV15 and TRBJ1-4): DAMVIQNPRYQVTQFGKPVTLSCSQTLNHNVMYWYQQKSSQAPKLLFHYYDKDFNNEADTPDNFQSRRPNTSFCFLDIRSPGLGDTAMYLCATSRDMEKLFFGSGTQLSVL.

This sequence joins TRBV27 and TRBJ1-1; maybe TRBD1 (5 bases). The germline V and J ends were trimmed by 3 bases and 6 bases, with 17 bases remaining between them. This CDR3 has 15 amino acids. CDR1 and CDR2 from the germline V gene are MNHEY and SMNVEV (reference sequence). CDR3 sequence reads: CASSFWSGRVSEAFF. CDR3 DNA sequence: TGTGCCAGCAGTTTTTGGTCAGGGAGGGTGTCTGAAGCTTTCTTT.

The chain has TRBV28 and TRBJ1-5; D is unclear. V lost 8 bases to trimming and J lost 7 bases, with 9 bases between them. CDR3 size: 11 residues. CDR1 is MDHEN and CDR2 is SYDVKM in the germline V gene. The DNA of the CDR3 is TGTGCCAGCGGTTACGGGCAGCCCCAGCATTTT. Its protein is CASGYGQPQHF.

The rearrangement uses TRBV11-2 and TRBJ2-5, with a weak D call TRBD2 (6 bases). V dropped 2 bases and J dropped 5 bases, with 15 bases sitting between them. Per germline, CDR1 SGHAT and CDR2 FQNNGV. This CDR3 has 15 residues. The CDR3 DNA is TGTGCCAGCAGCTTATTTGGCGGGACCGGGGAGACCCAGTACTTC. This encodes CASSLFGGTGETQYF. The variable domain in full, with the rest retrieved from reference TRBV11-2 and TRBJ2-5, is EAGVAQSPRYKIIEKRQSVAFWCNPISGHATLYWYQQILGQGPKLLIQFQNNGVVDDSQLPKDRFSAERLKGVDSTLKIQPAKLEDSAVYLCASSLFGGTGETQYFGPGTRLLVL.

CDR3 DNA sequence: TGTGCCAGCAGCGTAGAGGGGGTATCCACAGATACGCAGTATTTT. Protein: CASSVEGVSTDTQYF. The chain employs TRBV9 and TRBJ2-3, with D possibly matching TRBD1 (6 bases). Per the germline V gene, CDR1 is SGDLS and CDR2 is YYNGEE. Trimming took off 0 bases at V and 2 bases at J, with 10 bases between the two ends. The CDR3 loop spans 15 amino acids.

The V and J genes are TRBV19 and TRBJ2-1; TRBD2 agrees at 7 bases. Germline values: CDR1 LNHDA, CDR2 SQIVND (reference sequence). The trim removed 6 bases at V and 0 bases at J, leaving 8 bases unmatched. The CDR3 loop spans 16 amino acids. CDR3 nucleotides: TGTGCCAGTAGCATAAAGGGAGGGAGCTCCTACAATGAGCAGTTCTTC. Amino acid sequence: CASSIKGGSSYNEQFF. Looking up the rest from reference TRBV19 and TRBJ2-1 gives the full variable domain: DGGITQSPKYLFRKEGQNVTLSCEQNLNHDAMYWYRQDPGQGLRLIYYSQIVNDFQKGDIAEGYSVSREKKESFPLTVTSAQKNPTAFYLCASSIKGGSSYNEQFFGPGTRLTVL.

V is TRBV19 and J is TRBJ2-1; 11 bases align to TRBD1. Germline V gene data show CDR1 as LNHDA and CDR2 as SQIVND (reference sequence). V gave up 4 bases and J gave up 4 bases; unmatched junction bases: 3. The CDR3 totals 15 residues. CDR3 bases: TGTGCCAGTAGTACTGGACAGGGGGCATACAATGAGCAGTTCTTC. Encoded protein: CASSTGQGAYNEQFF.

The chain employs TRBV7-8 and TRBJ2-5, with D possibly matching TRBD2 (5 bases). Deletions cut 5 bases from V and 4 bases from J, with 8 bases between. The V gene's germline CDR1 is SGHVS and CDR2 FQNEAQ. The CDR3 sequence is 12 residues long. CDR3 bases: TGTGCCAGCAGCCATGGAGGAGAGACCCAGTACTTC. This gives the protein CASSHGGETQYF.

The chain carries TRBV12-3 or TRBV12-4 and TRBJ1-1, with D hard to call. V shed 5 bases and J shed 6 bases, with 13 bases lying between them. The CDR3 is made up of 13 amino acids. The CDR3 here is CASSPAGHPEAFF. CDR3 DNA: TGTGCCAGCAGTCCCGCGGGTCATCCTGAAGCTTTCTTT.

The rearrangement links TRBV28 to TRBJ1-5; D is undetermined. V lost 2 bases to trimming and J lost 4 bases, with 0 bases between them. This CDR3 has 11 residues. Germline loops: CDR1 MDHEN, CDR2 SYDVKM. The CDR3 sequence: CASSLNQPQHF. DNA of the CDR3: TGTGCCAGCAGTTTAAATCAGCCCCAGCATTTT.

V usage is TRBV6-5 and J usage is TRBJ1-3; weak D call: TRBD1 (6 bases). CDR3 length equals 14 residues. Per the germline V gene, CDR1 is MNHEY and CDR2 is SVGAGI. V was shortened by 6 bases and J by 2 bases, with 11 bases between the two germline ends. The CDR3 here is CASSNGGAGNTIYF. The DNA for the CDR3 is TGTGCCAGCAGCAACGGGGGCGCTGGAAACACCATATATTTT.

The chain joins TRBV11-2 to TRBJ2-5; no reliable D call. The V end lost 1 base, the J end lost 4 bases, and 1 base lay between the germline ends. Germline CDR1 and CDR2: SGHAT and FQNNGV. The CDR3 is made up of 11 amino acids. The CDR3 sequence is CASSLGETQYF. The CDR3 coding sequence is TGTGCCAGCAGCTTAGGAGAGACCCAGTACTTC.

This rearrangement joins TRBV7-9 to TRBJ2-7; either TRBD1 or TRBD2 may supply D (5 bases each). The V end was cut by 3 bases, the J end by 2 bases, with 8 bases between. The CDR3 extends over 13 amino acids. The germline gives CDR1 SEHNR, CDR2 FQNEAQ (reference sequence). CDR3 protein: CASSFGGAYEQYF. For the CDR3, the DNA is TGTGCCAGCAGCTTTGGGGGAGCCTACGAGCAGTACTTC. Looking up the rest from reference TRBV7-9 and TRBJ2-7 gives the full variable domain: DTGVSQNPRHKITKRGQNVTFRCDPISEHNRLYWYRQTLGQGPEFLTYFQNEAQLEKSRLLSDRFSAERPKGSFSTLEIQRTEQGDSAMYLCASSFGGAYEQYFGPGTRLTVT.

The chain uses TRBV4-1 and TRBJ2-1; D ambiguous. Germline V gene data show CDR1 as MGHRA and CDR2 as YSYEKL. Trimming took 1 base from V and 7 from J, leaving 17 bases between them. The CDR3 totals 16 residues. The CDR3: CASSQAPPPAANEQFF. The CDR3 nucleotides are TGCGCCAGCAGCCAAGCGCCTCCCCCCGCGGCGAATGAGCAGTTCTTC.

V is TRBV27 and J is TRBJ1-6, with a weak D call TRBD1 (5 bases). CDR1 MNHEY and CDR2 SMNVEV come from the germline V gene (reference sequence). The germline V and J ends were trimmed by 3 bases and 7 bases, with 13 bases remaining between them. This CDR3 region has 15 residues. Written as DNA, the CDR3 is TGTGCCAGCAGTTTGGGACTACCGGAGAATTCACCCCTCCACTTT. Translated: CASSLGLPENSPLHF.

The chain employs TRBV30 and TRBJ2-7; D is uncertain. The CDR3 runs 15 residues. Germline V gives CDR1 GTSNPN, CDR2 SVGIG (reference sequence). Trimming removed 0 bases at V and 2 bases at J, with 14 bases between. CDR3 sequence: CAWSVWGKKTYEQYF. The CDR3 nucleotides are TGTGCCTGGAGTGTTTGGGGTAAAAAAACCTACGAGCAGTACTTC.

V is TRBV28 and J is TRBJ1-1, with 7 bases identical to TRBD1. With 6 bases clipped from V and 1 base from J, the junction kept 2 bases outside the gene matches. The germline gives CDR1 MDHEN, CDR2 SYDVKM. The CDR3 totals 13 residues. The DNA for the CDR3 is TGTGCCAGCAGCAGACAGGGGAACACTGAAGCTTTCTTT. Residues: CASSRQGNTEAFF.

The genes are TRBV19 and TRBJ2-2, with 8 bases fitting TRBD2. Germline CDR1 and CDR2: LNHDA and SQIVND (reference sequence). The V gene end was trimmed by 2 bases and the J gene end by 5 bases; junction bases not matched to a gene: 10. The CDR3 runs 17 residues. The CDR3 region has the DNA TGTGCCAGTAGTATACGGGCGGGAGGCGTAGATACCGGGGAGCTGTTTTTT. Translating it yields CASSIRAGGVDTGELFF.

This chain links TRBV15 with TRBJ2-6, with a weak D call TRBD1 (6 bases). Deletions cut 2 bases from V and 3 bases from J, with 11 bases between. In germline, CDR1 is LNHNV, CDR2 YYDKDF (reference sequence). The CDR3 sequence is 16 residues long. The CDR3, as DNA: TGTGCCACCAGCAGACAACAGGGAGATGGGGCCAACGTCCTGACTTTC. Its translation: CATSRQQGDGANVLTF.

J is TRBJ2-1 and V is TRBV6-1, with D tentatively TRBD2 (6 bases). Per the germline V gene, CDR1 is MNHNS and CDR2 is SASEGT. CDR3 length: 15 amino acids. The ends were cut back, 1 base at V and 2 bases at J, with 9 bases in the middle. CDR3 sequence reads: CASSEVASAYNEQFF. Written as DNA, the CDR3 is TGTGCCAGCAGTGAAGTGGCTAGCGCCTACAATGAGCAGTTCTTC.